The rows below give T cell receptor beta chains drawn from one sample of a study of T cells in Graves' hyperthyroidism and ophthalmopathy. One entry per CDR3 protein results from TCRdb running MiXCR on the multiplex PCR reads. Of 450,000 to 600,000 distinct CDR3 sequences detected, 14% appear once; the ten largest clones hold more than 11%. Sequences were obtained from blood. The source of these receptors is a woman between 35 and 50 years old with Graves' hyperthyroidism. Both conserved end residues are part of each CDR3. A D gene is named only where the DNA matches it firmly. The size entry is marked missing in some rows and otherwise reads once, few, many or a size class.

d_gene: -; v_gene: TRBV4-2; j_gene: TRBJ1-3; abundance: -; CDR3nt: TGTGCCAGCAGCCAAGAAGACGCCGGAGGTGGTGGAAACACCATATATTTT; CDR3aa: CASSQEDAGGGGNTIYF
d_gene: TRBD1; v_gene: TRBV20-1; j_gene: TRBJ2-5; abundance: many; CDR3nt: TGCAGTGCTAGAAAGACAGGGTTGGTGCTAGAGACCCAGTACTTC; CDR3aa: CSARKTGLVLETQYF
d_gene: -; v_gene: TRBV28; j_gene: TRBJ1-1; abundance: many; CDR3nt: TGTGCCAGCAGAACTCACACGGACACTGAAGCTTTCTTT; CDR3aa: CASRTHTDTEAFF
d_gene: -; v_gene: TRBV5-1; j_gene: TRBJ2-7; abundance: -; CDR3nt: TGCGCCAGCAGCTTGACGTTTGGGAGCGAGCAGTACTTC; CDR3aa: CASSLTFGSEQYF
d_gene: TRBD1; v_gene: TRBV15; j_gene: TRBJ2-7; abundance: few; CDR3nt: TGTGCCACCGGGGGGACAGGGGACGAGCAGTACTTC; CDR3aa: CATGGTGDEQYF
d_gene: -; v_gene: TRBV4-1; j_gene: TRBJ2-6; abundance: -; CDR3nt: TGCGCCAGCAGCCAAGGTGGCCAGGGATTGTCTGGGGCCAACGTCCTGACTTTC; CDR3aa: CASSQGGQGLSGANVLTF
d_gene: TRBD1; v_gene: TRBV20-1; j_gene: TRBJ2-3; abundance: many; CDR3nt: TGCAGTGCTAGAGATGCAGGGGGTCCTCGCACAGATACGCAGTATTTT; CDR3aa: CSARDAGGPRTDTQYF
d_gene: -; v_gene: TRBV20-1; j_gene: TRBJ2-2; abundance: many; CDR3nt: TGCAGTGCTGGGACGACACCGACCGGGGAGCTGTTTTTT; CDR3aa: CSAGTTPTGELFF
d_gene: TRBD2; v_gene: TRBV5-4; j_gene: TRBJ2-7; abundance: -; CDR3nt: TGTGCCAGCAGCTTGGCCGAAGCGGGAGCTTCCGAGCAGTACTTC; CDR3aa: CASSLAEAGASEQYF
d_gene: TRBD2; v_gene: TRBV6-1; j_gene: TRBJ2-3; abundance: many; CDR3nt: TGTGCCAGCAGGACCAGTCTAGCGGGACTAGATACGCAGTATTTT; CDR3aa: CASRTSLAGLDTQYF
d_gene: TRBD2; v_gene: TRBV27; j_gene: TRBJ2-7; abundance: -; CDR3nt: TGTGCCAGCAGTGATAGCGGGAGTGGGGGCGAGCAGTACTTC; CDR3aa: CASSDSGSGGEQYF
d_gene: TRBD2; v_gene: TRBV3-1; j_gene: TRBJ2-5; abundance: -; CDR3nt: TGTGCCAGCAGCCAAGATCTCACTAGCGGCCAAGAGACCCAGTACTTC; CDR3aa: CASSQDLTSGQETQYF
d_gene: -; v_gene: TRBV3-1; j_gene: TRBJ1-5; abundance: many; CDR3nt: TGTGCCAGCAGGGTTGGCAATCAGCCCCAGCATTTT; CDR3aa: CASRVGNQPQHF
d_gene: -; v_gene: TRBV30; j_gene: TRBJ1-2; abundance: many; CDR3nt: TGTGCCAAACGGATGGAAGGTCGTGGCTACACCTTC; CDR3aa: CAKRMEGRGYTF
d_gene: -; v_gene: TRBV6-2/TRBV6-3; j_gene: TRBJ2-7; abundance: -; CDR3nt: TGTGCCAGCAGCCATCCGGACAGTTCCTACGAGCAGTACTTC; CDR3aa: CASSHPDSSYEQYF
d_gene: -; v_gene: TRBV20-1; j_gene: TRBJ2-4; abundance: -; CDR3nt: TGCAGTGCTAGAGATCGGAAGGACTCTCCTTACATTCAGTACTTC; CDR3aa: CSARDRKDSPYIQYF
d_gene: TRBD2; v_gene: TRBV12-3/TRBV12-4; j_gene: TRBJ2-1; abundance: many; CDR3nt: TGTGCCAGCACTACGACTAGCGGGTACTACAATGAGCAGTTCTTC; CDR3aa: CASTTTSGYYNEQFF
d_gene: -; v_gene: TRBV28; j_gene: TRBJ1-2; abundance: many; CDR3nt: TGTGCCAGCAGTTTGCCGAGGGCCCATGGCTACACCTTC; CDR3aa: CASSLPRAHGYTF
d_gene: -; v_gene: TRBV5-6; j_gene: TRBJ2-7; abundance: many; CDR3nt: TGTGCCAGCAGCCAAGGGGGGGCCCCCTACGAGCAGTACTTC; CDR3aa: CASSQGGAPYEQYF
d_gene: -; v_gene: TRBV28; j_gene: TRBJ1-5; abundance: many; CDR3nt: TGTGCCAGCAGTTTTGTTGGTCAGCCCCAGCATTTT; CDR3aa: CASSFVGQPQHF
d_gene: -; v_gene: TRBV2; j_gene: TRBJ2-1; abundance: -; CDR3nt: TGTGCCACGGCCTTTGGGGCGGGAATCAACAATGAGCAGTTCTTC; CDR3aa: CATAFGAGINNEQFF
d_gene: -; v_gene: TRBV2; j_gene: TRBJ1-2; abundance: many; CDR3nt: TGTGCCAGCAGCGAACGGGGTGCCTATGGCTACACCTTC; CDR3aa: CASSERGAYGYTF
d_gene: -; v_gene: TRBV3-1; j_gene: TRBJ1-2; abundance: many; CDR3nt: TGTGCCAGCAGCCAAGAATACAGAAACTATGGCTACACCTTC; CDR3aa: CASSQEYRNYGYTF
d_gene: TRBD1; v_gene: TRBV6-5; j_gene: TRBJ2-5; abundance: many; CDR3nt: TGTGCCAGCAGCTGGACAGGGGGCAACGTGGAGACCCAGTACTTC; CDR3aa: CASSWTGGNVETQYF
d_gene: -; v_gene: TRBV5-5; j_gene: TRBJ2-2; abundance: many; CDR3nt: TGTGCCAGCAGCTTGTACGGGAGTACCGGGGAGCTGTTTTTT; CDR3aa: CASSLYGSTGELFF